The 18 T cell receptor beta chains in this list originate from one sample, sequenced in a study of blood T cell repertoires in COVID-19. The table came from immunoSEQ multiplex PCR; TCRdb's copy has only in-frame clones and leaves some out. The sample consists of about 84,000 clones, more than 80% of them appearing once. Sequenced sample: peripheral blood. These receptors were taken from a woman of 80 years or more with acute or convalescent COVID-19.

CDR3 sequence reads: CASIAGNTGELFF. The CDR3 bases are TGTGCCAGCATAGCGGGAAACACCGGGGAGCTGTTTTTT. The J gene is TRBJ2-2, the V gene TRBV6-5; TRBD2 aligns across 8 bases. The V segment lost 7 bases and the J segment 2 bases; nucleotides outside the gene matches: 0. From germline, CDR1 is MNHEY and CDR2 SVGAGI. The CDR3 loop spans 13 amino acids.

The chain uses TRBV18 and TRBJ2-3, with D perhaps matching TRBD2 (6 bases). Germline CDR1 KGHSH, CDR2 LQKENI. V was pared by 0 bases and J by 0 bases, with 10 bases between. This CDR3 region has 16 residues. The CDR3 DNA reads as TGTGCCAGCTCACCACCGGGCGGGATAAGCACAGATACGCAGTATTTT. Protein product: CASSPPGGISTDTQYF.

The CDR3 loop reads CASSLRNRAYGYTF. The CDR3 DNA reads TGCGCCAGCAGCTTGAGGAACAGGGCCTATGGCTACACCTTC. V and J are TRBV5-1 and TRBJ1-2; possibly TRBD1 for D (6 bases). In germline, CDR1 is SGHRS, CDR2 YFSETQ. V was clipped by 1 base and J by 4 bases, with 11 bases between them. The CDR3 is 14 residues long.

The chain employs TRBV27 and TRBJ2-7, with D unclear. Germline values: CDR1 MNHEY, CDR2 SMNVEV (reference sequence). V was pared by 2 bases and J by 2 bases, with 7 bases between. This CDR3 has 13 amino acids. The CDR3 bases are TGTGCCAGCAGTTTAGGGCTTACCTACGAGCAGTACTTC. Translation: CASSLGLTYEQYF.

The chain is built from TRBV13 and TRBJ2-3; possibly TRBD2 for D (7 bases). This CDR3 is 14 amino acids long. The germline gives CDR1 PRHDT, CDR2 FYEKMQ (reference sequence). Trimming took 3 bases from V and 5 from J, leaving 12 bases between them. The CDR3 coding sequence is TGTGCCAGCAGCTTGGGGGGGCCCCAAGATACGCAGTATTTT. This sequence encodes CASSLGGPQDTQYF.

V gene TRBV24-1 combines with J gene TRBJ2-5; D gene uncertain. Per germline, CDR1 KGHDR and CDR2 SFDVKD. V was clipped by 4 bases and J by 8 bases, with 13 bases between them. The CDR3 spans 13 residues. CDR3 region: CATSERLINTQYF. Here the CDR3 DNA reads TGTGCCACCAGTGAACGACTGATCAACACCCAGTACTTC.

There are a few counts of this clone. The CDR3 DNA follows: TGTGCCAGCAGCTTACACTTCCTAATTTACTACGAGCAGTACTTC. Its protein is CASSLHFLIYYEQYF. The J gene is TRBJ2-7, the V gene TRBV7-2; unclear D gene. Trimming pared 2 bases from V and 3 bases from J, leaving 14 bases between. This CDR3 region has 15 residues. The germline CDR1 and CDR2 sequences are SGHTA and FQGNSA. The whole variable domain, filled in from reference TRBV7-2 and TRBJ2-7, reads GAGVSQSPSNKVTEKGKDVELRCDPISGHTALYWYRQSLGQGLEFLIYFQGNSAPDKSGLPSDRFSAERTGGSVSTLTIQRTQQEDSAVYLCASSLHFLIYYEQYFGPGTRLTVT.

The chain has TRBV7-9 and TRBJ2-5, with a tentative D call TRBD1 (6 bases). The ends were cut back, 3 bases at V and 2 bases at J, with 10 bases in the middle. This CDR3 has 14 amino acids. Germline V gene data show CDR1 as SEHNR and CDR2 as FQNEAQ (reference sequence). The CDR3 DNA is TGTGCCAGCAGCTTGATGACAGGTCAAGAGACCCAGTACTTC. Protein: CASSLMTGQETQYF.

The chain recombines TRBV27 with TRBJ1-6; maybe TRBD1 (5 bases). Per the germline V gene, CDR1 is MNHEY and CDR2 is SMNVEV (reference sequence). Trimming took 10 bases from V and 7 from J, leaving 20 bases between them. The CDR3 loop spans 15 amino acids. CDR3 DNA: TGTGCCACCAAGAAGGGGATTTCCCTGAATTCACCCCTCCACTTT. Translated: CATKKGISLNSPLHF.

V is TRBV6-5 and J is TRBJ1-1; weak D call: TRBD1 (6 bases). This CDR3 spans 14 amino acids. V was pared by 9 bases and J by 1 base, with 15 bases between. The V gene's germline CDR1 is MNHEY and CDR2 SVGAGI. The CDR3 DNA reads TGTGCCAGTGCCCCGGGACACTGGAACACTGAAGCTTTCTTT. It codes for CASAPGHWNTEAFF.

This chain connects TRBV18 to TRBJ2-7, with D possibly TRBD1 on 6 matching bases. V gave up 4 bases and J gave up 7 bases, with 20 bases separating them. The CDR3 covers 15 residues. CDR1 and CDR2 from the germline V gene are KGHSH and LQKENI. The CDR3 region has the DNA TGTGCCAGCTCACTTAATGGGGGCAGATTGGGGGAGCAGTACTTC. This gives the protein CASSLNGGRLGEQYF.

This clone has a handful of counts. V usage is TRBV5-4 and J usage is TRBJ2-5; a possible D gene is TRBD2 (5 bases). V dropped 3 bases and J dropped 3 bases, with 12 bases sitting between them. This CDR3 comprises 14 residues. Germline CDR1 reads SGHNT; CDR2 reads YYREEE (reference sequence). CDR3 bases: TGTGCCAGCAGCTGGACTGGAGCTAAAGAGACCCAGTACTTC. This sequence encodes CASSWTGAKETQYF.

The rearrangement uses TRBV30 and TRBJ2-7, with 7 positions matching TRBD1. The V and J ends lost 8 bases and 6 bases, in that order; junction bases with no gene match: 10. The CDR3 runs 12 residues. Germline-derived CDR1 and CDR2 are GTSNPN and SVGIG (reference sequence). The CDR3 is CARSRQGAEQYF. CDR3 in DNA: TGTGCCCGCTCCCGACAGGGTGCCGAGCAGTACTTC.

This chain joins TRBV7-3 and TRBJ2-5, with 10 bases lining up with TRBD2. The CDR3 has 15 amino acids. Per the germline V gene, CDR1 is SGHTA and CDR2 is FQGTGA. V gave up 3 bases and J gave up 5 bases; unmatched junction bases: 6. In nucleotides, the CDR3 is TGTGCCAGCAGCTTCTTAGCGGGAGGCCGGGAGACCCAGTACTTC. Amino acid sequence: CASSFLAGGRETQYF.

The chain carries TRBV5-1 and TRBJ2-1, with D perhaps TRBD2 (5 bases). Trimming left V 4 bases short and J 4 bases short, with 18 bases between. The CDR3 spans 16 residues. Germline loops: CDR1 SGHRS, CDR2 YFSETQ. The CDR3 coding sequence is TGCGCCAGCAGCCCCGAGACTCTTAAGCGGTACAATGAGCAGTTCTTC. This translates into CASSPETLKRYNEQFF.

The chain combines TRBV11-2 with TRBJ2-2, with 11 bases lining up with TRBD2. The CDR3 length is 16 residues. The J segment lost 7 bases and the V segment lost 6 bases, leaving 10 bases of the junction unmatched. Germline V gene data show CDR1 as SGHAT and CDR2 as FQNNGV. The CDR3 protein is CASRGTSGRRGGELFF. The CDR3 bases are TGTGCCAGCAGAGGGACTAGCGGACGTCGTGGCGGGGAGCTGTTTTTT. The entire variable domain, with the rest obtained from reference TRBV11-2 and TRBJ2-2, is as follows: EAGVAQSPRYKIIEKRQSVAFWCNPISGHATLYWYQQILGQGPKLLIQFQNNGVVDDSQLPKDRFSAERLKGVDSTLKIQPAKLEDSAVYLCASRGTSGRRGGELFFGEGSRLTVL.

This chain joins TRBV5-1 and TRBJ2-7, with 8 nucleotides matching TRBD1. This CDR3 is 15 amino acids long. The V and J ends lost 3 bases and 3 bases, in that order; junction bases with no gene match: 8. Per the germline V gene, CDR1 is SGHRS and CDR2 is YFSETQ. CDR3 coding DNA: TGCGCCAGCAGCTCCGGACAGGGCCTTCTCTACGAGCAGTACTTC. This translates into CASSSGQGLLYEQYF.

This sequence joins TRBV5-1 and TRBJ2-2, with TRBD2 matching 10 bases. The junction had 5 bases not matched to a gene; V was cut back by 4 bases and J by 5 bases. CDR3 length equals 15 residues. Germline V lookup: CDR1 SGHRS, CDR2 YFSETQ. The chain's CDR3 is CASSALAGETGELFF. The CDR3 nucleotides are TGCGCCAGCAGCGCCCTAGCGGGAGAGACCGGGGAGCTGTTTTTT.